This TCR beta chain was recovered during a study of T cell responses to AZD1222 COVID-19 vaccine (dated by TCRdb to the early 2020s). Study-wide context: AZD1222 recipients given second doses at about 4 weeks or at about 12 weeks were pooled, since spike-specific TCR depth and breadth were not found to differ between the two schedules. Enrollment into the trials was organized by age into subgroups of 18-55, 56-69 and 70-plus years, and those subgroups contained approximately 160, 26 and 62 TCR-sequenced participants, respectively. A total of 230 to 250 trial participants underwent TCR sequencing, of whom 207 had received two doses of AZD1222 and roughly 26 had received two doses of the MenACWY control vaccine. Here is what the overall study found, with its caveats: In the small 56-69-year group, the increase in depth fell short of significance, most likely because of low power. Because no day 14 peak-response samples were available, repertoires were characterized only after the peak T cell response. Conclusions about previously exposed vaccinees were limited because only six AZD1222 recipients were SARS-CoV-2 seropositive at baseline. CD4 TCRs associated with the vaccine covered the entire spike protein, and the dominant responses were in regions 160-218 and 743-854. Spike-specific TCR breadth and depth rose significantly after two AZD1222 doses compared with day 0 and with MenACWY recipients. Nearly half of unique spike-specific TCRs reportedly recognized epitopes outside regions mutated in the B.1.351 and B.1.1.7 variants. Participants were mostly white British and included more females than males, and it was suggested by the authors that clonal diversity may have been underestimated.

What the time point label conveys for this sample: baseline before first vaccination. Vaccinee samples came from UK trials COV001 and COV002, including a single-blind randomized controlled phase 2/3 trial of AZD1222 (ChAdOx1 nCoV-19) in healthy adults. Trial participant PBMC samples were collected at day 0 and day 28 after the second dose for TCRbeta chain sequencing. About this clone: Its antigen target is currently unknown. Base qualities were left out, and no much larger clone turns up one base away.

The CDR3 regions of human TCRbeta chains were subjected to immunosequencing. As for how the authors treated the data: Repertoire TCRs were checked for matches against a reference library of SARS-CoV-2-specific TCRs that had been generated using the MIRA antigen-specificity platform. Breadth was defined as the fraction of unique TCRs that were SARS-CoV-2-associated. Depth was defined as the fraction of total T cells that were SARS-CoV-2-associated. Using the MIRA data, each spike-specific TCR was assigned both to the spike region to which the TCR was reactive and to a CD4 or CD8 class. Log10-transformed breadth and depth values were compared by one-way ANOVA with Sidak's multiple comparisons tests. The source is immuneACCESS, and TCRdb retained only in-frame sequences with V and J called. Part of the clones is not carried over; for the studies checked, unresolved V genes explain less than half of this, and the remainder is unexplained. The DNA was the basis for D and trimming; V, J and clone size are from that table. The sample yields some 160,000 clones; 92% were counted once. Over 1.5% of the sample comes from the top ten.

The sample in question was peripheral blood, obtained on day 0 of AZD1222 vaccination. The sequence derives from an adult in good health.

The nucleotide sequence is TGTGCCAGCATTCCCCGGACAGGGGGCAGGTACGAGCAGTACTTC. It is translated as CASIPRTGGRYEQYF. The chain employs TRBV6-5 and TRBJ2-7; TRBD1 matches 11 bases in the middle. Per the germline V gene, MNHEY is the CDR1 and SVGAGI is the CDR2. After removal of 7 bases from V and 4 bases from J, the junction retains 9 bases not matched to a gene. The CDR3 spans 15 residues, from the cysteine through the phenylalanine. The sequence is cut down to CDR3 DNA, 45 bases in frame from base 1.